These 28 T cell receptor beta chains share one sample of origin, sequenced in a study of spatial heterogeneity in lung cancer (dated by TCRdb to between 2017 and 2020). The library came from 5' RACE. The reads were generated on a NextSeq 500. The public reads were run again by TCRdb, first through fastp at Q25 and then through MiXCR, and only productive beta chains were kept. Rows matching on CDR3 protein sequence are summarized as one entry with the most common DNA and genes. Within this sample are tens of thousands of distinct CDR3 sequences, with 12% of them counted one time only. The biggest ten clones account for roughly a third of the sample. The time point label corresponds to: blood at routine non-recurrence follow-up after resection. The source was PBMCs, collected at follow-up. All receptors come from a male donor with early-stage non-small cell lung cancer.

This clonotype occurred a few times. The chain has TRBV30 and TRBJ1-5; D is undetermined. Per the germline V gene, CDR1 is GTSNPN and CDR2 is SVGIG (reference sequence). The V and J ends lost 1 base and 6 bases respectively, with 16 bases between them. This CDR3 is 15 amino acids long. The CDR3 region has the DNA TGTGCCTGGAGTGCCAATCTCCGGGGAGGTCAGCCCCAGCATTTT. Translated: CAWSANLRGGQPQHF.

Many counts were recorded for this clonotype. This chain uses TRBV7-2 with TRBJ2-1; D possibly corresponds to TRBD2 (5 bases). V lost 5 bases, J lost 5 bases, and 13 bases lay in between. Germline CDR1 SGHTA, CDR2 FQGNSA. The CDR3 is made up of 14 amino acids. DNA of the CDR3: TGTGCCAGCAGCACCGGGGAACAACACAATGAGCAGTTCTTC. Translated, it gives CASSTGEQHNEQFF.

The gene calls are TRBV4-1 and TRBJ2-7; possible D gene TRBD1, 6 bases. Trimming took off 4 bases at V and 0 bases at J, with 19 bases between the two ends. The CDR3 has 17 amino acids. Looked up from germline, CDR1 is MGHRA and CDR2 is YSYEKL. In nucleotides, the CDR3 is TGCGCCAGCAGCCTTACCTGGGACACCTGGAGCTCCTACGAGCAGTACTTC. Encoded protein: CASSLTWDTWSSYEQYF.

This clonotype has only a few counts. The chain carries TRBV6-2 or TRBV6-3 and TRBJ1-1; no firm D call. The germline CDR1 and CDR2 sequences are MNHEY and SVGEGT. V lost 3 bases and J 1 base, leaving 3 bases between the germline ends. The CDR3 spans 12 residues. The CDR3, as DNA: TGTGCCAGCAGTTATAGGAACACTGAAGCTTTCTTT. Its translation is CASSYRNTEAFF.

This chain joins TRBV7-9 and TRBJ2-3; D not resolved. The CDR3 extends over 14 amino acids. V shed 7 bases and J shed 2 bases, with 13 bases lying between them. Germline V gene sequence: CDR1 SEHNR, CDR2 FQNEAQ (reference sequence). The CDR3 spells CASIIWPTTDTQYF. Written as DNA, the CDR3 is TGTGCCAGCATCATCTGGCCAACCACAGATACGCAGTATTTT.

The table lists this clonotype with many counts. V gene TRBV9 combines with J gene TRBJ2-7; 8 bases map to TRBD1. With V trimmed by 10 bases and J by 3 bases, 15 bases remained unmatched. Per the germline V gene, CDR1 is SGDLS and CDR2 is YYNGEE. The length of the CDR3 is 15 residues. The DNA of the CDR3 is TGTGCCTCCGGGACAGGACCTTCGTTTAACTACGAGCAGTACTTC. Translating it yields CASGTGPSFNYEQYF.

This clonotype was seen at least ten times. CDR3 sequence (DNA): TGCAGTGCTAGGATGAGCACAGAAGCTAGTCAGCCCCAGCATTTT. It encodes CSARMSTEASQPQHF. V and J are TRBV20-1 and TRBJ1-5; no clear D gene. The CDR3 has 15 residues. Germline-derived CDR1 and CDR2 are DFQATT and SNEGSKA (reference sequence). Between the trimmed V and J ends, which lost 3 bases and 6 bases, there was a span of 18 bases.

This chain uses TRBV5-1 with TRBJ2-7; 8 bases are shared with TRBD2. The CDR3 is 15 amino acids. The V gene end was trimmed by 4 bases and the J gene end by 0 bases; junction bases not matched to a gene: 6. CDR1 and CDR2 from the germline V gene are SGHRS and YFSETQ. The CDR3 here is CASSNRLASSYEQYF. CDR3 bases: TGCGCCAGCAGCAATAGACTAGCGAGCTCCTACGAGCAGTACTTC.

Ten or more counts support this clonotype. The chain combines TRBV5-5 with TRBJ2-5; 9 bases are shared with TRBD2. CDR3 length: 14 amino acids. Looked up from germline, CDR1 is SGHKS and CDR2 is YYEKEE (reference sequence). Trimming took 6 bases from V and 2 from J; bases not matched to a gene: 5. For the CDR3, the DNA is TGTGCCAGCAAGGCGGGGGGGCAGCAAGAGACCCAGTACTTC. This codes for CASKAGGQQETQYF.

This clonotype was recorded once. This chain links TRBV7-2 with TRBJ2-7, with D hard to call. Germline V gives CDR1 SGHTA, CDR2 FQGNSA. Trimming took off 5 bases at V and 6 bases at J, with 20 bases between the two ends. This CDR3 is 15 amino acids long. CDR3 coding DNA: TGTGCCAGCAGCCATAACTCGGGCCAAGCTAGCGAGCAGTACTTC. It encodes CASSHNSGQASEQYF.

The rearrangement links TRBV12-3 or TRBV12-4 to TRBJ2-7; 7 nucleotides agree with TRBD2. This CDR3 region has 15 residues. The V gene end was trimmed by 7 bases and the J gene end by 0 bases; junction bases not matched to a gene: 9. The CDR3: CASTSGGGSSYEQYF. The CDR3 nucleotides are TGTGCCAGCACCTCAGGTGGCGGGAGCTCCTACGAGCAGTACTTC.

This rearrangement joins TRBV28 to TRBJ2-7, with a weak D call TRBD1 (6 bases). From germline, CDR1 is MDHEN and CDR2 SYDVKM. The CDR3 runs to 14 residues. V lost 4 bases to trimming and J lost 6 bases, with 16 bases between them. DNA for the CDR3: TGTGCCAGCAGTTACGACAGGACTCGAGGCGAGCAGTACTTC. This codes for CASSYDRTRGEQYF.

This clonotype was recorded many times. The chain carries TRBV5-1 and TRBJ2-7; 7 bases line up with TRBD1. Germline V gives CDR1 SGHRS, CDR2 YFSETQ. The CDR3 contains 14 residues. The V and J ends lost 0 bases and 7 bases, in that order; junction bases with no gene match: 7. DNA of the CDR3: TGCGCCAGCAGCTTGGAAACAGGGGTGCGGGAGCAGTACTTC. Encoded protein: CASSLETGVREQYF.

At least ten counts were recorded for this clonotype. The rearrangement links TRBV24-1 to TRBJ2-3; 10 nucleotides line up with TRBD2. CDR3 length equals 16 residues. Per germline, CDR1 KGHDR and CDR2 SFDVKD. The trim removed 4 bases at V and 5 bases at J, leaving 8 bases unmatched. In DNA form, the CDR3 reads TGTGCCACCAGTGAATCCCTAGCGGGAGTGGGAGATACGCAGTATTTT. It yields the protein CATSESLAGVGDTQYF.

This clonotype occurred many times. The chain combines TRBV7-9 with TRBJ1-2, with D unclear. CDR1 and CDR2 (germline): SEHNR, FQNEAQ (reference sequence). The V gene lost 5 bases and the J gene lost 8 bases, with 18 bases spanning the gap. This CDR3 comprises 14 residues. The CDR3: CASSLRGAGIGYTF. CDR3 bases: TGTGCCAGCAGCCTGCGGGGTGCGGGGATCGGCTACACCTTC. Full variable domain (remainder filled in from reference TRBV7-9 and TRBJ1-2): DTGVSQNPRHKITKRGQNVTFRCDPISEHNRLYWYRQTLGQGPEFLTYFQNEAQLEKSRLLSDRFSAERPKGSFSTLEIQRTEQGDSAMYLCASSLRGAGIGYTFGSGTRLTVV.

This clonotype was counted at least ten times. The V call is TRBV5-4, the J call TRBJ1-2, with 9 bases that match TRBD1. The CDR3 length is 16 residues. The ends lost 4 bases at V and 7 bases at J; junction bases unmatched: 14. Germline CDR1 reads SGHNT; CDR2 reads YYREEE (reference sequence). The CDR3 spells CASSAGQGIEYVGYTF. The CDR3 DNA reads TGTGCCAGCAGCGCCGGACAGGGGATTGAGTATGTTGGCTACACCTTC.

In DNA form, the CDR3 reads TGTGCCAGCAGCTATGGGACAGGGGAAAACCCCGCGGGATTACGCGAGCAGTTCTTC. It is translated as CASSYGTGENPAGLREQFF. The chain couples TRBV7-6 to TRBJ2-1; 10 nucleotides line up with TRBD1. J gave up 10 bases and V 4 bases, and 22 bases lay outside the gene matches. This CDR3 has 19 amino acids. The germline gives CDR1 SGHVS, CDR2 FNYEAQ.

This clonotype has at least ten counts. This chain uses TRBV12-3 or TRBV12-4 with TRBJ2-7, with 7 bases lining up with TRBD1. The CDR3 loop spans 15 amino acids. Trimming at V came to 6 bases and at J to 3 bases, leaving 11 bases not matched to a gene. CDR3 loop: CASSSRDSYFYEQYF. In nucleotides, the CDR3 is TGTGCCAGCAGCAGCCGGGACAGTTACTTCTACGAGCAGTACTTC.

Ten or more counts support this clonotype. This chain links TRBV7-8 with TRBJ2-7; either TRBD1 or TRBD2 may supply D (5 bases each). The V end lost 1 base, the J end lost 3 bases, and 13 bases lay between the germline ends. The CDR3 has 15 residues. Germline V gives CDR1 SGHVS, CDR2 FQNEAQ. The CDR3 sequence: CASSLVFGTDYEQYF. The CDR3 region has the DNA TGTGCCAGCAGCTTAGTTTTTGGGACGGACTACGAGCAGTACTTC.

This clonotype appeared many times. J is TRBJ2-7 and V is TRBV20-1; perhaps TRBD2 as D (7 bases). Germline V gives CDR1 DFQATT, CDR2 SNEGSKA (reference sequence). The germline V and J ends were trimmed by 3 bases and 3 bases, with 15 bases remaining between them. The CDR3 spans 14 residues. CDR3: CSASLGGPSYEQYF. CDR3 nucleotide sequence: TGCAGTGCTAGTTTGGGGGGGCCGAGCTACGAGCAGTACTTC.

This clonotype was observed at least ten times. This rearrangement joins TRBV7-2 to TRBJ2-5; D may be TRBD1 or TRBD2 (5 bases each). Trimming cost V 0 bases and J 2 bases, with 19 bases left between them. CDR3 length: 18 amino acids. Per the germline V gene, CDR1 is SGHTA and CDR2 is FQGNSA. The CDR3 DNA reads as TGTGCCAGCAGCTTAGCGGGCCCGGGACCGACCTTACAAGAGACCCAGTACTTC. The encoded protein is CASSLAGPGPTLQETQYF.

This clonotype occurred a few times. The genes are TRBV6-6 and TRBJ1-1; D is ambiguous. CDR1 is MNHNY and CDR2 is SVGAGI in the germline V gene (reference sequence). The length of the CDR3 is 16 residues. Trimming cost V 0 bases and J 1 base, with 12 bases left between them. The DNA for the CDR3 is TGTGCCAGCAGTTACTCGATATCGGGTACGAACACTGAAGCTTTCTTT. Its translation: CASSYSISGTNTEAFF.

This clonotype is labeled as medium-sized (0.01 to 0.1%). This chain connects TRBV13 to TRBJ2-2; D uncertain. The CDR3 sequence is 14 residues long. CDR1 is PRHDT, CDR2 FYEKMQ, per germline (reference sequence). Trimming pared 7 bases from V and 3 bases from J, leaving 12 bases between. The CDR3 DNA is TGTGCCAGCAACCTTAGGCAGTACACCGGGGAGCTGTTTTTT. This gives the protein CASNLRQYTGELFF.

This clonotype was found many times. J is TRBJ2-1 and V is TRBV5-1, with 8 bases lining up with TRBD2. Germline assignment: CDR1 SGHRS and CDR2 YFSETQ. Trimming cost V 7 bases and J 1 base; bases outside gene matches: 4. The CDR3 runs 14 residues. CDR3 bases: TGCGCCAGCTCGGCTAGCGGGTCCTACAATGAGCAGTTCTTC. The encoded protein is CASSASGSYNEQFF.

This clonotype was seen at least ten times. The CDR3 sequence is CASSSGQEGSPLHF. The CDR3 DNA reads TGTGCCAGCAGCTCGGGACAGGAGGGTTCACCCCTCCACTTT. This sequence joins TRBV11-3 and TRBJ1-6; 8 bases line up with TRBD1. Trimming cost V 4 bases and J 9 bases; bases outside gene matches: 5. The CDR3 covers 14 residues. The V gene's germline CDR1 is SGHNT and CDR2 YENEEA. Drawing the rest from reference TRBV11-3 and TRBJ1-6, the complete variable domain is EAGVVQSPRYKIIEKKQPVAFWCNPISGHNTLYWYLQNLGQGPELLIRYENEEAVDDSQLPKDRFSAERLKGVDSTLKIQPAELGDSAVYLCASSSGQEGSPLHFGNGTRLTVT.

This clonotype has a count of ten or more. The genes are TRBV30 and TRBJ2-3, with D tentatively TRBD1 or TRBD2 (5 bases each). Germline V CDR1 and CDR2: GTSNPN, SVGIG (reference sequence). This CDR3 has 13 residues. V shed 0 bases and J shed 13 bases, with 17 bases lying between them. As DNA, the CDR3 is TGTGCCTGGAGTGTACGAGGGGTTGGTGAGAAGTATTTT. Residues: CAWSVRGVGEKYF. Complete variable domain (other parts from reference TRBV30 and TRBJ2-3): SQTIHQWPATLVQPVGSPLSLECTVEGTSNPNLYWYRQAAGRGLQLLFYSVGIGQISSEVPQNLSASRPQDRQFILSSKKLLLSDSGFYLCAWSVRGVGEKYFGPGTRLTVL.

This clonotype was picked up many times. The chain links TRBV12-3 or TRBV12-4 to TRBJ2-7, with 9 bases lining up with TRBD2. The CDR3 totals 17 residues. V lost 6 bases and J lost 6; bases outside the gene matches: 18. The CDR3 is CASSPPPWSSGIFEQYF. The CDR3, as DNA: TGTGCCAGCAGCCCCCCCCCGTGGTCTAGCGGGATTTTCGAGCAGTACTTC.

This clonotype was counted between two and nine times. The chain links TRBV11-2 to TRBJ2-1; TRBD2 aligns across 12 bases. CDR3 length equals 15 residues. Germline V gene sequence: CDR1 SGHAT, CDR2 FQNNGV. Losses at the gene ends were 5 bases for V and 6 bases for J; bases not matched to a gene: 5. The CDR3 DNA reads TGTGCCAGCAGCCCGAGACTAGCGGGGGCCAATGAGCAGTTCTTC. Translated: CASSPRLAGANEQFF.